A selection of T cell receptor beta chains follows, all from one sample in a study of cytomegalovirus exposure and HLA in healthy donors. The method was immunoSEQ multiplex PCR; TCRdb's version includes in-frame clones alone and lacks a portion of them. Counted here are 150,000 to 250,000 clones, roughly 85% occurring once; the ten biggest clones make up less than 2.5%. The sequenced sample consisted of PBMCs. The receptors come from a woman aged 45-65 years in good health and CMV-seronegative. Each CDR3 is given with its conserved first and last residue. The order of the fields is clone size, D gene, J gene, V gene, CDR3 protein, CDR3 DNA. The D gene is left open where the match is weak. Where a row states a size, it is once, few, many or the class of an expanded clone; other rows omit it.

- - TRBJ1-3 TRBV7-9 CSSLRPGSGNTIYF TGTTCCAGTCTGAGGCCGGGCTCTGGAAACACCATATATTTT
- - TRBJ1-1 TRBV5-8 CATNLGPEDLEAFF TGTGCCACCAACTTAGGCCCGGAGGATTTAGAAGCTTTCTTT
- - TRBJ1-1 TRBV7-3 CASRLPGVDTEAFF TGTGCCAGCAGGTTACCCGGGGTCGACACTGAAGCTTTCTTT
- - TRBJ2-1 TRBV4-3 CANSQDRTPQDEQFF TGCGCCAACAGCCAAGATCGGACCCCACAGGATGAGCAGTTCTTC
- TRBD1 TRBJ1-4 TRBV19 CASSRDRLIDGEKLFF TGTGCCAGTAGCCGGGACAGGTTGATTGACGGTGAAAAACTGTTTTTT
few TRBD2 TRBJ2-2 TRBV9 CASSVEAGLLGELFF TGTGCCAGCAGCGTAGAAGCGGGACTACTCGGGGAGCTGTTTTTT
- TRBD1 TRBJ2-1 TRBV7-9 CASSSDGTGIFGNEQFF TGTGCCAGCAGCTCCGATGGGACAGGGATCTTCGGGAATGAGCAGTTCTTC
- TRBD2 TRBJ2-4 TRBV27 CASSGLAGGPGKNIQYF TGTGCCAGCAGTGGTCTAGCGGGAGGCCCTGGCAAAAACATTCAGTACTTC
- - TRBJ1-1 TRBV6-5 CASSYSRRGLTEAFF TGTGCCAGCAGTTACTCGAGGCGGGGGTTGACTGAAGCTTTCTTT
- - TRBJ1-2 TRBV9 CASSVRVGNGGYTF TGTGCCAGCAGCGTACGCGTCGGGAACGGAGGCTACACCTTC
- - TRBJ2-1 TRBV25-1 CASSDQPGLTNEQFF TGTGCCAGCAGTGATCAGCCAGGGCTGACCAATGAGCAGTTCTTC
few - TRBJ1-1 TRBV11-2 CASSLRGTPNTEAFF TGTGCCAGCAGCTTAAGGGGCACCCCGAACACTGAAGCTTTCTTT
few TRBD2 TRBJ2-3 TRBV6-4 CASSDGGGTDTQYF TGTGCCAGCAGTGACGGGGGGGGCACAGATACGCAGTATTTT
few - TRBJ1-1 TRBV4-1 CASSQPTGRDTEAFF TGCGCCAGCAGCCAACCTACGGGAAGGGACACTGAAGCTTTCTTT
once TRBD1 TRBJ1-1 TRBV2 CASNLQGHRTEAFF TGTGCCAGCAATCTACAGGGGCATCGGACTGAAGCTTTCTTT
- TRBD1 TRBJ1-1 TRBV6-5 CASRLNRGRTEAFF TGTGCCAGCAGGCTAAACAGGGGGCGCACTGAAGCTTTCTTT
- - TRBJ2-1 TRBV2 CASSAPRDTRPDGQFF TGTGCCAGCAGTGCACCCCGGGACACCCGACCGGACGGGCAGTTCTTC
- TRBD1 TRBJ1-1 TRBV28 CASRTGRLEAFF TGTGCCAGCCGGACAGGGCGGCTCGAAGCTTTCTTT
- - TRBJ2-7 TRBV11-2 CASSQRQSYEQYF TGTGCCAGCAGCCAAAGACAGTCCTACGAGCAGTACTTC
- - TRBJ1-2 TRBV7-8 CASSLVRENGYTF TGTGCCAGCAGCTTAGTTCGGGAAAATGGCTACACCTTC
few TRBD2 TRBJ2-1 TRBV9 CASSVVGGRLFF TGTGCCAGCAGCGTAGTAGGCGGGAGGTTGTTCTTC
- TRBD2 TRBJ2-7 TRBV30 CAWSLRTRSPEQYF TGTGCCTGGAGCCTTAGGACTAGGAGTCCTGAGCAGTACTTC
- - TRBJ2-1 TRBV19 CASNAGRGSGREQFF TGTGCCAGTAACGCCGGAAGGGGATCGGGTAGGGAGCAGTTCTTC
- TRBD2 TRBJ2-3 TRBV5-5 CASSTLAGGSDTQYF TGTGCCAGCAGCACCCTAGCGGGAGGATCAGATACGCAGTATTTT
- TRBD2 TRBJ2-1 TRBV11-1 CASSLGGTSQDNEQFF TGTGCCAGCAGCCTTGGCGGGACTAGCCAAGACAATGAGCAGTTCTTC
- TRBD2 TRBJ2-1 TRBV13 CASSPFSRGNHNEQFF TGTGCCAGCAGCCCCTTTTCGCGGGGGAACCACAATGAGCAGTTCTTC
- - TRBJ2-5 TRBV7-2 CASRGGAPRETQYF TGTGCCAGCAGGGGGGGGGCTCCCAGGGAGACCCAGTACTTC
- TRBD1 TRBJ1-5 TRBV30 CAWSTGQGDNQPQHF TGTGCCTGGAGCACGGGACAGGGAGACAATCAGCCCCAGCATTTT
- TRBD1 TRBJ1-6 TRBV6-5 CASRAGGNHSPLHF TGTGCCAGCAGAGCAGGGGGCAATCATTCACCCCTCCACTTT
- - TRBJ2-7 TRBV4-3 CASSQTLLASYEQYF TGCGCCAGCAGCCAAACCTTACTAGCCTCCTACGAGCAGTACTTC
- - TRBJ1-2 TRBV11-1 CASAPQGNYGYTF TGTGCCAGCGCGCCTCAGGGCAACTATGGCTACACCTTC
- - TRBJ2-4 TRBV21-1 CASSKDRAKNIQYF TGTGCCAGCAGCAAAGACAGGGCCAAAAACATTCAGTACTTC
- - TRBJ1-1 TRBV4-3 CASSQVLGAPTEAFF TGCGCCAGCAGCCAAGTTCTAGGGGCACCCACTGAAGCTTTCTTT
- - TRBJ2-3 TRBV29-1 CSVSGITDTQYF TGCAGCGTGAGCGGAATCACAGATACGCAGTATTTT
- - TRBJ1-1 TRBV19 CASSPQFQNTEAFF TGTGCCAGTAGCCCTCAGTTCCAGAACACTGAAGCTTTCTTT
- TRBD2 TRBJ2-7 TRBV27 CASSLSVASGSYEQYF TGTGCCAGCAGTTTATCGGTGGCTAGCGGGAGCTACGAGCAGTACTTC
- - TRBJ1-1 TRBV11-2 CASSLPPTGPEAFF TGTGCCAGCAGCTTACCACCTACAGGGCCCGAAGCTTTCTTT
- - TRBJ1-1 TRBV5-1 CASSPRVGTEAFF TGCGCCAGCAGCCCCAGGGTTGGCACTGAAGCTTTCTTT
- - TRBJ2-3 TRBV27 CASSYRRITDTQYF TGTGCCAGCAGTTACCGGCGGATTACAGATACGCAGTATTTT
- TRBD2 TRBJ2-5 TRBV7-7 CASSLAGGPRETQYF TGTGCCAGCAGCTTAGCGGGAGGGCCCCGGGAGACCCAGTACTTC
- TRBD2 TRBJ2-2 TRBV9 CASSPTSGRMTGELFF TGTGCCAGCAGCCCTACTAGCGGGAGGATGACCGGGGAGCTGTTTTTT
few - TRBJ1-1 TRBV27 CATGSLNTEAFF TGTGCCACCGGTTCACTGAACACTGAAGCTTTCTTT
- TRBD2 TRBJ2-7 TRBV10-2 CASSVASGLYEQYF TGCGCCAGCAGTGTGGCTAGCGGGCTCTACGAGCAGTACTTC
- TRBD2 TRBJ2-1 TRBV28 CASQGAGSSYNEQFF TGTGCCAGCCAGGGAGCGGGAAGCTCCTACAATGAGCAGTTCTTC
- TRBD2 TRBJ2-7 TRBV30 CAWSVGGYEQYF TGTGCCTGGAGTGTGGGAGGGTACGAGCAGTACTTC
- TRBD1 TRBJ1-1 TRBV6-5 CASRRTGWTEAFF TGTGCCAGCAGACGGACAGGGTGGACTGAAGCTTTCTTT